Listed below are T cell receptor beta chains from one sample, sequenced in a study of T-cell reconstitution after alpha-beta-depleted transplantation in children. TCRdb recomputed calls from the PCR reads with MiXCR, one row per CDR3 protein. The sample lists 540,000 or so distinct CDR3 sequences, more than 20% occurring once. The sample was PBMCs, mostly from graft donor cells, taken 360 days after TCRalphabeta/CD19-depleted stem cell transplant. These receptors all stem from a boy under three years old who had a stem cell transplant for acute myeloid leukemia, so the T cells may come from the graft donor. Both conserved end residues are part of each CDR3. Each record gives: CDR3 protein, CDR3 DNA, clone size, J gene, D gene, V gene. The D gene is left open where the match is weak. Not all rows give a size; the values are once, few, many and, for expanded clones, a class.

CDR3 protein: CASSIRLAGSTDTQYF
CDR3 DNA: TGTGCCAGTAGTATCCGACTAGCGGGAAGCACAGATACGCAGTATTTT
clone size: -
J gene: TRBJ2-3
D gene: TRBD2
V gene: TRBV19

CDR3 protein: CASSLFSWVGQENYNEQFF
CDR3 DNA: TGTGCCAGCAGTTTATTTTCGTGGGTCGGACAGGAGAACTACAATGAGCAGTTCTTC
clone size: -
J gene: TRBJ2-1
D gene: TRBD1
V gene: TRBV27

CDR3 protein: CASSPSRAGLSYEQYF
CDR3 DNA: TGTGCCAGCAGCCCCAGTAGGGCAGGACTTTCCTACGAGCAGTACTTC
clone size: -
J gene: TRBJ2-7
D gene: -
V gene: TRBV25-1

CDR3 protein: CSASRGLETQYF
CDR3 DNA: TGCAGTGCTTCCAGGGGGTTGGAGACCCAGTACTTC
clone size: many
J gene: TRBJ2-5
D gene: TRBD1
V gene: TRBV20-1

CDR3 protein: CATSDPRQGEYEQYF
CDR3 DNA: TGTGCCACCAGTGATCCACGACAGGGGGAGTACGAGCAGTACTTC
clone size: few
J gene: TRBJ2-7
D gene: TRBD1
V gene: TRBV24-1

CDR3 protein: CASSPISQGASGNTIYF
CDR3 DNA: TGTGCCAGCAGCCCCATATCACAGGGGGCATCGGGAAACACCATATATTTT
clone size: few
J gene: TRBJ1-3
D gene: TRBD1
V gene: TRBV12-3/TRBV12-4

CDR3 protein: CASSLTVLTDTQYF
CDR3 DNA: TGCGCCAGCAGCTTGACAGTCCTCACAGATACGCAGTATTTT
clone size: few
J gene: TRBJ2-3
D gene: -
V gene: TRBV5-1

CDR3 protein: CASSERAQGVLSSYNEQFF
CDR3 DNA: TGCGCCAGCAGCGAGAGGGCGCAGGGGGTTCTTAGCTCCTACAATGAGCAGTTCTTC
clone size: -
J gene: TRBJ2-1
D gene: TRBD1
V gene: TRBV5-1

CDR3 protein: CSAGGLSTSGGWNEQFF
CDR3 DNA: TGCAGTGCTGGAGGACTATCGACTAGCGGGGGTTGGAATGAGCAGTTCTTC
clone size: -
J gene: TRBJ2-1
D gene: TRBD2
V gene: TRBV20-1

CDR3 protein: CASSPATPKGYTF
CDR3 DNA: TGTGCCAGCTCACCAGCTACCCCGAAGGGCTACACCTTC
clone size: many
J gene: TRBJ1-2
D gene: -
V gene: TRBV18

CDR3 protein: CSVAPGGVTDTQYF
CDR3 DNA: TGCAGCGTTGCCCCGGGGGGTGTAACAGATACGCAGTATTTT
clone size: -
J gene: TRBJ2-3
D gene: TRBD2
V gene: TRBV29-1

CDR3 protein: CSVEDHPDTEAFF
CDR3 DNA: TGCAGCGTTGAAGATCACCCCGACACTGAAGCTTTCTTT
clone size: -
J gene: TRBJ1-1
D gene: -
V gene: TRBV29-1

CDR3 protein: CASSRTSSDGELFF
CDR3 DNA: TGCGCCAGCAGCAGGACTAGCTCGGACGGGGAGCTGTTTTTT
clone size: few
J gene: TRBJ2-2
D gene: TRBD2
V gene: TRBV4-1

CDR3 protein: CASSPGIGYNEQFF
CDR3 DNA: TGTGCCAGCAGCCCTGGGATTGGCTACAATGAGCAGTTCTTC
clone size: few
J gene: TRBJ2-1
D gene: -
V gene: TRBV3-1

CDR3 protein: CSARSSQAKNIQYF
CDR3 DNA: TGCAGTGCTAGATCAAGTCAAGCCAAAAACATTCAGTACTTC
clone size: -
J gene: TRBJ2-4
D gene: -
V gene: TRBV20-1